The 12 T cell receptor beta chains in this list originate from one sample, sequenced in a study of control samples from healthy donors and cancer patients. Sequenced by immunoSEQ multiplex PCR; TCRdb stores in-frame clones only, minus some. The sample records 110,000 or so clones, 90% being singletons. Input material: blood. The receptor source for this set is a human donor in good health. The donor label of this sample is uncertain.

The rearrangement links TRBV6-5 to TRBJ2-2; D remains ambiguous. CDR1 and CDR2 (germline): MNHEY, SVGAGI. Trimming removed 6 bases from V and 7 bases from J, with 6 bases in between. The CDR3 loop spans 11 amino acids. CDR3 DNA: TGTGCCAGCAGAGGCCGCGGGGAGCTGTTTTTT. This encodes CASRGRGELFF.

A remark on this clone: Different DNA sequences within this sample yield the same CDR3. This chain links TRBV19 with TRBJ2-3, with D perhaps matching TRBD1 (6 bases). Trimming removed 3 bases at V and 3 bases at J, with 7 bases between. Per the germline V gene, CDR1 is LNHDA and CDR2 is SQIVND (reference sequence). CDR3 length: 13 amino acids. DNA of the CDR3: TGTGCCAGTAGTATTAGGGGGACAGATACGCAGTATTTT. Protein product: CASSIRGTDTQYF.

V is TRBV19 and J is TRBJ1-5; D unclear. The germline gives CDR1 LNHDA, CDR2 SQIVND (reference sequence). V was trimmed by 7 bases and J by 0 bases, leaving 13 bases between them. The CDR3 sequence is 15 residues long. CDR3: CASTNNPYSNQPQHF. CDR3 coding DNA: TGTGCCAGTACCAATAACCCCTATAGCAATCAGCCCCAGCATTTT.

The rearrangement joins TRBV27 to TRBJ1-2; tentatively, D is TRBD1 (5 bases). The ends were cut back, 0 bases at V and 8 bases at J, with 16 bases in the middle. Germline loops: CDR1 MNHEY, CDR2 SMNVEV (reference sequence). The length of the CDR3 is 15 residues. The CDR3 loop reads CASSLSPRGEGGYTF. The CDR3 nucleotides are TGTGCCAGCAGTTTATCCCCTAGGGGCGAGGGGGGCTACACCTTC.

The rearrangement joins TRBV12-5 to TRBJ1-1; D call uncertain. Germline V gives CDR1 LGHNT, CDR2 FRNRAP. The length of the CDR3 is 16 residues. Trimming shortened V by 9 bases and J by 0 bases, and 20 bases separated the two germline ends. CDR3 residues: CARIGCPRPMNTEAFF. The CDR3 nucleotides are TGTGCTAGGATTGGGTGCCCCAGGCCTATGAACACTGAAGCTTTCTTT.

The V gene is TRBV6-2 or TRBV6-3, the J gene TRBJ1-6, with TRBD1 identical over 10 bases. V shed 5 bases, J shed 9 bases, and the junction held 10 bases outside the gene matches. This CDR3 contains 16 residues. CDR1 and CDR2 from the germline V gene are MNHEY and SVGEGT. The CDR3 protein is CASSTRGQGNGSPLHF. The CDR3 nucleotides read TGTGCCAGCAGTACAAGGGGACAGGGGAATGGTTCACCCCTCCACTTT.

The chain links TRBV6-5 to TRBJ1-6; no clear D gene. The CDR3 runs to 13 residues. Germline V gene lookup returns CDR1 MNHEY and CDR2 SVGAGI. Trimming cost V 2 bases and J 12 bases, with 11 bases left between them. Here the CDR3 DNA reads TGTGCCAGCAGTTACCGGCCAGGACTACCCCTCCACTTT. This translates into CASSYRPGLPLHF.

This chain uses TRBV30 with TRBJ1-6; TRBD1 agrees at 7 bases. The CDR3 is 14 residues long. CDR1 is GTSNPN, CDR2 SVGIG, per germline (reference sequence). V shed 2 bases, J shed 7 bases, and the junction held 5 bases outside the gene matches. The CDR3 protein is CAWSFGTENSPLHF. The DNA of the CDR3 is TGTGCCTGGAGTTTCGGGACAGAAAATTCACCCCTCCACTTT. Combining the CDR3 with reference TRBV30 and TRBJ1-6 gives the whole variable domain SQTIHQWPATLVQPVGSPLSLECTVEGTSNPNLYWYRQAAGRGLQLLFYSVGIGQISSEVPQNLSASRPQDRQFILSSKKLLLSDSGFYLCAWSFGTENSPLHFGNGTRLTVT.

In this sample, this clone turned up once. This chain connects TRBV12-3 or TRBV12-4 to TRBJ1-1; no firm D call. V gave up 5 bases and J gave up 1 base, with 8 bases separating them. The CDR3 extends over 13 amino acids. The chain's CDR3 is CASSLGQNTEAFF. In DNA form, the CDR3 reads TGTGCCAGCAGTCTTGGGCAGAACACTGAAGCTTTCTTT.

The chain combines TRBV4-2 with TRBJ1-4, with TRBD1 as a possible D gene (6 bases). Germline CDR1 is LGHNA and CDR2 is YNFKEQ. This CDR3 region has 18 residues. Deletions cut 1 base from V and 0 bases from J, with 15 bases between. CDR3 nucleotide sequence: TGTGCCAGCAGCCAAGCGGTTGGCAGGGGTACAACTAATGAAAAACTGTTTTTT. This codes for CASSQAVGRGTTNEKLFF.

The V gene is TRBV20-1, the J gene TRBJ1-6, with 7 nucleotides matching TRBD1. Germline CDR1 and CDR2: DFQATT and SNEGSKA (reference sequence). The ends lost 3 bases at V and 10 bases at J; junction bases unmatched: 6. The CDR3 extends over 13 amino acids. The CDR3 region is CSASDRDSSPLHF. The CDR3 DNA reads TGCAGTGCTAGTGACAGGGACAGCTCACCCCTCCACTTT.

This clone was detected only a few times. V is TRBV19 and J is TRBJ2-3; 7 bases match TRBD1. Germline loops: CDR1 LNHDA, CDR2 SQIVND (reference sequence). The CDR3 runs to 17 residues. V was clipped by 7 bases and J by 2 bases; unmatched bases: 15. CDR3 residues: CASTIRGQYTITDTQYF. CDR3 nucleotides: TGTGCCAGTACTATTAGGGGACAGTACACTATCACAGATACGCAGTATTTT.